This paragraph reports one T cell receptor beta chain. The CDR3 has 15 residues. Germline lookup yields CDR1 LNHDA and CDR2 SQIVND (reference sequence). V gave up 9 bases and J gave up 1 base, with 18 bases separating them. Repertoires were generated with immunoSEQ multiplex PCR, while TCRdb's copy carries only in-frame clones and drops some. The sample consists of some 340,000 clones, 90% of them appearing once. The data are from a study of blood T cell repertoires in COVID-19. This chain joins TRBV19 and TRBJ1-2; D not resolved. This clonotype was sampled from a woman aged 25 to 39 who had been exposed to COVID-19. Material for sequencing was PBMCs or T cells enriched from blood (not recorded which). CDR3 nucleotide sequence: TGTGCCAGCACACCCTCGGGGAGGCGTAACTATGGCTACACCTTC. Translation: CASTPSGRRNYGYTF.